This TCR beta chain is drawn from a study of shared clonotypes between healthy human individuals. The overall study: Per-donor plates numbered three CD4 naive, three CD4 memory, two CD8 naive and one CD8 memory. Findings and limits, study-wide: Shared clonotypes across all four donors exceeded non-shared ones in generation probability.

V was trimmed by 3 bases and J by 10 bases, leaving 10 bases between them. The CDR3 loop spans 13 amino acids. CDR1 is LNHDA and CDR2 is SQIVND in the germline V gene (reference sequence). For this clone: Its antigen is undetermined.

Here immunoSEQ multiplex PCR was the method, and the copy in TCRdb shows in-frame clones only, minus some. This sample has 2 million to 3 million clones, with roughly nine tenths found just once. The sample consisted of naive CD4+ T cells sorted from blood. The sample's subset: CD45RA+ positively selected. This clonotype was sampled from a man aged 18 to 35 in good health. The chain is built from TRBV19 and TRBJ1-6; no clear D. CDR3 in amino acids: CASSIRLESPLHF. The CDR3 DNA follows: TGTGCCAGTAGTATTCGATTGGAGTCACCCCTCCACTTT.